Detailed here is one T cell receptor beta chain. The target antigen is unknown. Primed by a sample-barcoded 5' primer and a J-beta primer mix, a second PCR proceeded for about 6 to 12 cycles. Using its own MiXCR run on the 5' RACE reads, TCRdb lists one record per CDR3 protein. This table holds nearly 1 million distinct CDR3 sequences, roughly half found once. These data belong to a study of blood T cells in healthy people across ages. Findings of the study overall: Any conclusive comparison of naive versus antigen-experienced cells was prevented by using unsorted PBMCs.

The TCR comes from a woman in her sixties in good health. Material for sequencing was blood.

The CDR3 DNA reads TGTACCACGACAGGGGTATACGAGCAGTACTTC. Amino acids: CTTTGVYEQYF. V and J are TRBV7-2 and TRBJ2-7; 8 nucleotides line up with TRBD1. Germline lookup yields CDR1 SGHTA and CDR2 FQGNSA. The CDR3 consists of 11 residues. V trimming: 10 bases; J trimming: 4 bases; junction bases outside the gene matches: 3.